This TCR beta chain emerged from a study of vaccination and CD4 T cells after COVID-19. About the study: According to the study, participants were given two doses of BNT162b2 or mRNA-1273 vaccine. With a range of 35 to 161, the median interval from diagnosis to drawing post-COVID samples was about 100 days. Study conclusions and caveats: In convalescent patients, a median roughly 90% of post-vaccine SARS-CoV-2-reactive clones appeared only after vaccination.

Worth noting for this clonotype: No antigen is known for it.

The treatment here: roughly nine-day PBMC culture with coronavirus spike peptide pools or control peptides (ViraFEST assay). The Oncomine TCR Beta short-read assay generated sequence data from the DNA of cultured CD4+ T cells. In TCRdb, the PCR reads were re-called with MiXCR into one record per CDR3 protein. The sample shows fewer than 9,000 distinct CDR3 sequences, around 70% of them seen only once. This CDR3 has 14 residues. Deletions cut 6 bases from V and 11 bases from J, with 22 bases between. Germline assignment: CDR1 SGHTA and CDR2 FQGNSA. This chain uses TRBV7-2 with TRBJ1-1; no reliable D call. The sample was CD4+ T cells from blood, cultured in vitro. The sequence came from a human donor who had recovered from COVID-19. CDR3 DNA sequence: TGTGCCAGCAGTCCCAGTCCGGCCATCAATCAGGCTTTCTTT. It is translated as CASSPSPAINQAFF.